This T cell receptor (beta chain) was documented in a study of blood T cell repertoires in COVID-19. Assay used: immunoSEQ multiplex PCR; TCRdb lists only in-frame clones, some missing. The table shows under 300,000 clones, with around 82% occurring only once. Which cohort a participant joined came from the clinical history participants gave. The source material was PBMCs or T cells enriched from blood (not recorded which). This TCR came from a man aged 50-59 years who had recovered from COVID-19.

CDR3 sequence: CASSQGQGAIYEQYF. The CDR3 nucleotides read TGTGCCAGCAGCCAGGGACAGGGGGCTATCTACGAGCAGTACTTC. The gene calls are TRBV5-5 and TRBJ2-7; 12 bases align to TRBD1. V dropped 4 bases and J dropped 3; count of bases not matched to a gene: 5. Germline CDR1 reads SGHKS; CDR2 reads YYEKEE (reference sequence). The CDR3 extends over 15 amino acids.